This is a list of T cell receptor beta chains from one sample in a study of T-cell reconstitution after alpha-beta-depleted transplantation in children. Each CDR3 protein gets one entry after TCRdb re-called the PCR reads with MiXCR. The table has some 110,000 distinct CDR3 sequences, 10% to 13% seen once. The input for sequencing was PBMCs, taken before TCRalphabeta/CD19-depleted stem cell transplant. These receptors were collected from a boy aged 2-15 years with acute lymphoblastic leukemia, due to receive a stem cell transplant. Each CDR3 is given with its conserved first and last residue. A D gene is named only where the DNA matches it firmly. Clone size is not always given. Where it is, it says once, few, many or a class for expanded clones.

D	length	J	V	size	DNA	CDR3
TRBD1	13	TRBJ2-5	TRBV30	few	TGTGCCTGGAAGGTACAGGGGCAAGAGACCCAGTACTTC	CAWKVQGQETQYF
NA	14	TRBJ2-1	TRBV2	many	TGTGCCAGCTTAAGGACGGACCCCCTACAAGAGCAGTTCTTC	CASLRTDPLQEQFF
NA	14	TRBJ1-3	TRBV5-1	NA	TGCGCCAGCAGCTTGGGAGGCAGGCAAAACACCATATATTTT	CASSLGGRQNTIYF
TRBD1	14	TRBJ2-2	TRBV20-1	NA	TGCAGTGCTAGTCAGGGGGCCGACACCGGGGAGCTGTTTTTT	CSASQGADTGELFF
NA	15	TRBJ2-3	TRBV7-7	NA	TGTGCTAGCAGCTTGGGGGGCCATGGGCCAGATACGAAGTATTTT	CASSLGGHGPDTKYF
NA	14	TRBJ2-7	TRBV28	NA	TGTGCCAGCAGTTTTGGTGTCTCAGTCTACGAGCAGTACTTC	CASSFGVSVYEQYF
NA	17	TRBJ2-1	TRBV11-2	few	TGTGCCAGCAGCAAAAGTATCAGGGGTGGCTCCTACAATGAGCAGTTCTTC	CASSKSIRGGSYNEQFF
NA	15	TRBJ2-1	TRBV5-5	many	TGTGCCAGCAGCTTGGGACAGGACCTATACAATGAGCAGTTCTTC	CASSLGQDLYNEQFF
NA	16	TRBJ2-1	TRBV15	NA	TGTGCCACCAGCAGCTCCCGGGACATCCGATACAATGAGCAGATCTTC	CATSSSRDIRYNEQIF
NA	15	TRBJ2-2	TRBV5-1	many	TGCGCCAGCACCCAGTTAGAAATGAACACCGGGGAGCTGTTTTTT	CASTQLEMNTGELFF